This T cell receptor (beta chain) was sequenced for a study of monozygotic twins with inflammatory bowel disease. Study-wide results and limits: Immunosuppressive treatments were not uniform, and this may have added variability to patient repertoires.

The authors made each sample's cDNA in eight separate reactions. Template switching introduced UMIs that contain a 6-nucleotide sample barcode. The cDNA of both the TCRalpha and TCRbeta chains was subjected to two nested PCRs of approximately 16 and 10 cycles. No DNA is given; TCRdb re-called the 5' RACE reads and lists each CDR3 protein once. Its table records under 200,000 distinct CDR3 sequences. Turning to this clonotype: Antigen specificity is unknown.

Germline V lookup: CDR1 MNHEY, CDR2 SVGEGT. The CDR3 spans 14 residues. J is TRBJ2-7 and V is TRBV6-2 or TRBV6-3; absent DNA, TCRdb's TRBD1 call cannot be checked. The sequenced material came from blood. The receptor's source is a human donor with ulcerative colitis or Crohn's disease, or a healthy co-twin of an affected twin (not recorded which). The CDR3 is CASSYFQGTYEQYF.